This TCR beta chain was recorded in a study of T cell changes during pregnancy in multiple sclerosis. This clone is termed medium-sized (0.01 to 0.1%). This CDR3 is built from 15 residues. The germline CDR1 and CDR2 sequences are LGHNA and YNFKEQ. V shed 3 bases and J shed 0 bases, with 6 bases lying between them. Method: immunoSEQ multiplex PCR; TCRdb's copy keeps in-frame clones and lacks some. This table holds around 70,000 clones, approximately 92% found once. The rearrangement links TRBV4-2 to TRBJ2-6; a weak D match, TRBD1 (5 bases). This specimen was peripheral blood, taken before pregnancy. This clonotype originated in a female donor with multiple sclerosis, enrolled in a pregnancy study. In DNA, the CDR3 is TGTGCCAGCAGCCAGGACAACTCTGGGGCCAACGTCCTGACTTTC. Translated: CASSQDNSGANVLTF.